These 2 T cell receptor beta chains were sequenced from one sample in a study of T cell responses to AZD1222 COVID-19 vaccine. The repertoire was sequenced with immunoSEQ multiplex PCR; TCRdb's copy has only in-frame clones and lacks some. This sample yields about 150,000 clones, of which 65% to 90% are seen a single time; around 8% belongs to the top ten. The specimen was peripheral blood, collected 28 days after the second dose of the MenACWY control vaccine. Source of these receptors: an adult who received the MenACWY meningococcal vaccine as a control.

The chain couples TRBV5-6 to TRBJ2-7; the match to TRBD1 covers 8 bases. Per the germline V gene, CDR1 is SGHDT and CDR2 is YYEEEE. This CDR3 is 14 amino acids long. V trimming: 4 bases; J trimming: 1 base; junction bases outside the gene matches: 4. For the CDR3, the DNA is TGTGCCAGCAGCCGGACAGGGCGATCCTACGAGCAGTACTTC. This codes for CASSRTGRSYEQYF.

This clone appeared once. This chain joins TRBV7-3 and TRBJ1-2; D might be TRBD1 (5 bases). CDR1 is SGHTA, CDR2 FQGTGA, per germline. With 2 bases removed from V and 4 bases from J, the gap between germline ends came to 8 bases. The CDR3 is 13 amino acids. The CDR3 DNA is TGTGCCAGCAGCTTACCCGGGGGCTATGGCTACACCTTC. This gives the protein CASSLPGGYGYTF.